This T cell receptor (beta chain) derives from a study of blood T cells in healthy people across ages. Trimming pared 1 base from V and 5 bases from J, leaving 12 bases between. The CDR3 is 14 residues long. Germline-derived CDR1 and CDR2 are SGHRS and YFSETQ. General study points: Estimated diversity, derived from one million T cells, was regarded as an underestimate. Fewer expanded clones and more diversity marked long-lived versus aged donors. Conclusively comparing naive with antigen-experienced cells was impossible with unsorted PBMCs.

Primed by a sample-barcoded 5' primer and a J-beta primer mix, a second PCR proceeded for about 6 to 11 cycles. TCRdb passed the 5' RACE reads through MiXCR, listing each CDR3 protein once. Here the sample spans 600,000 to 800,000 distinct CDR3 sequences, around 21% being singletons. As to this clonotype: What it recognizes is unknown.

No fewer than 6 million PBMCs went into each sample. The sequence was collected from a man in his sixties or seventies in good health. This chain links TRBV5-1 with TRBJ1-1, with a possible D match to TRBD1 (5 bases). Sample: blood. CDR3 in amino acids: CASSLSRGMTEAFF. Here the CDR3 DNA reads TGCGCCAGCAGCTTGTCGAGGGGTATGACTGAAGCTTTCTTT.